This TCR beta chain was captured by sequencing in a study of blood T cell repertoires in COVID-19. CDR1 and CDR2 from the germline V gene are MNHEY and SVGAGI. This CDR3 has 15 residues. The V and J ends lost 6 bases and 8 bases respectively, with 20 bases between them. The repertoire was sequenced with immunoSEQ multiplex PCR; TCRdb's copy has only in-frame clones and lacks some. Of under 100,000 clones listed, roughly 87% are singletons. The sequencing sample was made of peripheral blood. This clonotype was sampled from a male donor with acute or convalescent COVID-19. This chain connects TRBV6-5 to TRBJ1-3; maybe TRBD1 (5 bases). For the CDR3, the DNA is TGTGCCAGCAGCCTTTCGGACGGGGGTTGGGACACCATATATTTT. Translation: CASSLSDGGWDTIYF.